This passage covers 21 T cell receptor beta chains from one sample sequenced in a study of beta chain features in type 1 diabetes. Of the isolated RNA, all was reverse transcribed, and so the sequenced material was expressed TCRB transcripts. Sequenced by immunoSEQ multiplex PCR; TCRdb stores in-frame clones only, minus some. The sample includes 300,000 to 450,000 clones, roughly 12% of them seen just once. The specimen was naive CD4+ T cells from blood. Every receptor here comes from a man in his late teens or twenties in good health.

This chain uses TRBV6-5 with TRBJ1-1, with D unresolved. Looked up from germline, CDR1 is MNHEY and CDR2 is SVGAGI. The CDR3 has 13 amino acids. V was pared by 5 bases and J by 2 bases, with 9 bases between. As DNA, the CDR3 is TGTGCCAGCAGTAGGCGGGGTAACACTGAAGCTTTCTTT. Translating it yields CASSRRGNTEAFF.

This clone was detected only a few times. The CDR3 reads CASSGHVESRELFF. The CDR3 bases are TGCGCCAGCAGCGGACATGTGGAGAGCAGGGAGCTGTTTTTT. The V gene is TRBV5-1, the J gene TRBJ2-2; a possible D gene is TRBD1 (5 bases). Per the germline V gene, CDR1 is SGHRS and CDR2 is YFSETQ. The CDR3 runs 14 residues. The ends were cut back, 4 bases at V and 9 bases at J, with 16 bases in the middle.

A note on this clone: Mismatch with germline at one junction end may stem from a read error. J is TRBJ2-2 and V is TRBV28; D is possibly TRBD1 (6 bases). CDR3 length: 15 amino acids. Germline V gene lookup returns CDR1 MDHEN and CDR2 SYDVKM. DNA for the CDR3: TGTGCCAGCAGTGGTACAGGGTGGAACGCCGGGGAGCTGTTTTTT. It encodes CASSGTGWNAGELFF.

This clone was seen only a few times. V gene TRBV28 combines with J gene TRBJ2-1, with D possibly being TRBD1 (5 bases). This CDR3 is built from 12 residues. Germline V gene data show CDR1 as MDHEN and CDR2 as SYDVKM. V lost 8 bases, J lost 9 bases, and 14 bases lay in between. CDR3: CASLVSQGEQFF. In DNA, the CDR3 is TGTGCCAGCCTGGTTAGCCAGGGTGAGCAGTTCTTC.

The chain uses TRBV18 and TRBJ2-7, with 11 positions matching TRBD1. V was clipped by 3 bases and J by 2 bases; unmatched bases: 6. This CDR3 is built from 16 residues. The germline V gene has CDR1 KGHSH and CDR2 LQKENI. CDR3 in amino acids: CASSPGTGGAPYEQYF. CDR3 nucleotide sequence: TGTGCCAGCTCACCTGGGACAGGGGGAGCCCCCTACGAGCAGTACTTC. The full variable domain, with the rest looked up from reference TRBV18 and TRBJ2-7, is NAGVMQNPRHLVRRRGQEARLRCSPMKGHSHVYWYRQLPEEGLKFMVYLQKENIIDESGMPKERFSAEFPKEGPSILRIQQVVRGDSAAYFCASSPGTGGAPYEQYFGPGTRLTVT.

The chain uses TRBV9 and TRBJ2-6; TRBD1 is a possible D gene (5 bases). The CDR3 extends over 16 amino acids. Trimming took 3 bases from V and 2 from J, leaving 12 bases between them. Per the germline V gene, CDR1 is SGDLS and CDR2 is YYNGEE. CDR3 nucleotide sequence: TGTGCCAGCAGCGCGATAGACAGAGCTGGGGCCAACGTCCTGACTTTC. This translates into CASSAIDRAGANVLTF.

This clone has only a few counts. The V gene is TRBV29-1, the J gene TRBJ1-5; no firm D call. The CDR3 loop spans 12 amino acids. The V gene's germline CDR1 is SQVTM and CDR2 ANQGSEA. The V and J ends lost 4 bases and 2 bases respectively, with 6 bases between them. The CDR3 loop is CSVVFGNQPQHF. CDR3 in DNA: TGCAGCGTTGTATTTGGCAATCAGCCCCAGCATTTT.

This clone appeared a few times. The V call is TRBV5-6, the J call TRBJ1-5; perhaps TRBD1 as D (5 bases). The CDR3 totals 17 residues. Looked up from germline, CDR1 is SGHDT and CDR2 is YYEEEE. Trimming pared 2 bases from V and 0 bases from J, leaving 15 bases between. For the CDR3, the DNA is TGTGCCAGCAGCTTAAAGATGGGGCCAAATAGCAATCAGCCCCAGCATTTT. Its protein product is CASSLKMGPNSNQPQHF. Complete variable domain (other parts from reference TRBV5-6 and TRBJ1-5): DAGVTQSPTHLIKTRGQQVTLRCSPKSGHDTVSWYQQALGQGPQFIFQYYEEEERQRGNFPDRFSGHQFPNYSSELNVNALLLGDSALYLCASSLKMGPNSNQPQHFGDGTRLSIL.

This clone appeared a few times. This chain links TRBV14 with TRBJ2-7; D is possibly TRBD1 (5 bases). Germline V gives CDR1 SGHDN, CDR2 FVKESK. The CDR3 is 18 amino acids. Trimming removed 0 bases at V and 1 base at J, with 19 bases between. Written as DNA, the CDR3 is TGTGCCAGCAGCCAAGAGTCGGTTTGGGGCAGAGGATCCTACGAGCAGTACTTC. Amino acids: CASSQESVWGRGSYEQYF.

The V call is TRBV29-1, the J call TRBJ2-3; weak D call: TRBD1 (6 bases). V was shortened by 5 bases and J by 2 bases, with 20 bases between the two germline ends. The germline gives CDR1 SQVTM, CDR2 ANQGSEA. The CDR3 contains 16 residues. CDR3 sequence (DNA): TGCAGCGTTCTTGAATGGACAGCCCGTTACACAGATACGCAGTATTTT. Amino acids: CSVLEWTARYTDTQYF.

The V call is TRBV30, the J call TRBJ1-5; D uncertain. The germline V gene has CDR1 GTSNPN and CDR2 SVGIG (reference sequence). The CDR3 totals 13 residues. Trimming shortened V by 2 bases and J by 6 bases, and 11 bases separated the two germline ends. The CDR3 region is CAWSLGFGQPQHF. The CDR3 DNA reads as TGTGCCTGGAGTCTCGGGTTTGGTCAGCCCCAGCATTTT.

The chain joins TRBV7-2 to TRBJ2-2; weak D call: TRBD2 (5 bases). The ends were cut back, 5 bases at V and 6 bases at J, with 16 bases in the middle. The germline V gene encodes CDR1 SGHTA and CDR2 FQGNSA. CDR3 length equals 15 residues. CDR3 nucleotides: TGTGCCAGCAGCCCCCGAGGAGGCAGCGCCGGGGAGCTGTTTTTT. It yields the protein CASSPRGGSAGELFF.

This clone has only a few counts. The V and J genes are TRBV5-1 and TRBJ2-3, with D perhaps TRBD2 (5 bases). V was shortened by 4 bases and J by 0 bases, with 9 bases between the two germline ends. The CDR3 length is 14 residues. Germline loops: CDR1 SGHRS, CDR2 YFSETQ. CDR3 amino acids: CASSPGFSTDTQYF. The CDR3 DNA is TGCGCCAGCAGCCCGGGGTTTAGCACAGATACGCAGTATTTT.

The chain has TRBV19 and TRBJ2-7; D is unresolved. Germline V lookup: CDR1 LNHDA, CDR2 SQIVND (reference sequence). The CDR3 has 15 residues. Trimming removed 5 bases at V and 0 bases at J, with 14 bases between. This chain's CDR3 is CASSPLHADSYEQYF. In DNA form, the CDR3 reads TGTGCCAGTAGTCCCCTCCACGCGGACTCCTACGAGCAGTACTTC.

The rearrangement uses TRBV2 and TRBJ1-6; 10 bases agree with TRBD1. Germline CDR1 SNHLY, CDR2 FYNNEI. The CDR3 covers 15 residues. V trimming: 6 bases; J trimming: 9 bases; junction bases outside the gene matches: 8. CDR3 in amino acids: CASRAGTGDSSPLHF. In DNA, the CDR3 is TGTGCCAGCAGAGCCGGGACAGGGGACAGTTCACCCCTCCACTTT.

The table lists this clone with a few counts. This chain connects TRBV5-1 to TRBJ2-1; 14 bases agree with TRBD2. The V segment lost 5 bases and the J segment 9 bases; nucleotides outside the gene matches: 7. CDR1 and CDR2 from the germline V gene are SGHRS and YFSETQ. The CDR3 spans 15 residues. The CDR3 DNA sequence: TGCGCCAGCAGTCGAGGACTAGCGGGGGGACGTGAGCAGTTCTTC. Protein product: CASSRGLAGGREQFF.

This clone was seen only a few times. The chain employs TRBV25-1 and TRBJ2-5, with D possibly matching TRBD1 (5 bases). The J call is doubtful: the DNA matches TRBJ2-7 better. From germline, CDR1 is MGHDK and CDR2 SYGVNS. The CDR3 consists of 15 residues. The CDR3 loop is CASRRPAGNTYEQYF. Written as DNA, the CDR3 is TGTGCCAGCAGGAGGCCGGCAGGGAACACCTACGAGCAGTACTTC.

The chain recombines TRBV6-5 with TRBJ2-7, with a weak D call TRBD2 (6 bases). Germline values: CDR1 MNHEY, CDR2 SVGAGI. V lost 7 bases and J lost 0, with 10 bases in between. CDR3 length: 13 residues. DNA of the CDR3: TGTGCCAGCAAAGCGGGTGGCTCCTACGAGCAGTACTTC. This encodes CASKAGGSYEQYF.

This CDR3 is CASSLQGAQETQYF. In nucleotides, the CDR3 is TGCGCCAGCAGCCTACAGGGGGCCCAAGAGACCCAGTACTTC. The chain uses TRBV5-1 and TRBJ2-5, with 9 bases fitting TRBD1. Per the germline V gene, CDR1 is SGHRS and CDR2 is YFSETQ. V was clipped by 4 bases and J by 1 base; unmatched bases: 2. The CDR3 has 14 residues.

This clone has a handful of counts. This chain connects TRBV29-1 to TRBJ1-2; 10 nucleotides agree with TRBD1. CDR1 SQVTM and CDR2 ANQGSEA come from the germline V gene. The CDR3 sequence is 18 residues long. J gave up 8 bases and V 8 bases, and 26 bases lay outside the gene matches. The CDR3 DNA reads TGCAGCACTCCAAATGCTCTGGGACAGGGGACAACTAGTCGCGGCTACACCTTC. Its protein product is CSTPNALGQGTTSRGYTF.

The J gene is TRBJ1-1, the V gene TRBV7-9, with a tentative D call TRBD1 (5 bases). The CDR3 runs to 14 residues. The ends were cut back, 4 bases at V and 4 bases at J, with 13 bases in the middle. The germline gives CDR1 SEHNR, CDR2 FQNEAQ (reference sequence). CDR3 residues: CASSSSGLATEAFF. Here the CDR3 DNA reads TGTGCCAGCAGCTCTTCAGGGTTGGCCACTGAAGCTTTCTTT. The entire variable domain, with the rest obtained from reference TRBV7-9 and TRBJ1-1, is as follows: DTGVSQNPRHKITKRGQNVTFRCDPISEHNRLYWYRQTLGQGPEFLTYFQNEAQLEKSRLLSDRFSAERPKGSFSTLEIQRTEQGDSAMYLCASSSSGLATEAFFGQGTRLTVV.